This T cell receptor (beta chain) emerged from a study of preoperative IRX-2 immunotherapy in early breast cancer (dated by TCRdb to about 2019). Read against the paper, the sample's treatment or condition label means: preoperative locoregional IRX-2 cytokine immunotherapy. The samples were obtained from a phase Ib study that tested preoperative, locoregional IRX-2 cytokine immunotherapy designed to prime immune responses. Before surgery, IRX-2 was given to the donors, who were patients with early-stage breast cancer. The germline V gene specifies SGHTA as CDR1 and FQGTGA as CDR2. The V end loses 5 bases and the J end loses 0 bases, and a stretch of 11 bases separates them. From its cysteine to its phenylalanine, the CDR3 spans 14 amino acids. Of all the DNA, just the CDR3 is kept, 42 bases in frame from base 1. In the case of this clone: This receptor's antigen is unknown. No per-base quality is available; no much larger clone lies one base away.

Library creation used the immunoSEQ multiplex PCR assay. TCRdb retrieved this table from immuneACCESS and kept in-frame rearrangements only. Not all clones are present; in checked studies, unresolved V genes account for under half, and no reason is known for the remainder. The sample yields 40,000 or so clones; approximately 94% were counted once. Jointly, the top ten make up 1.5% to 2% of the sample. This sequence uses TRBV7-3 and TRBJ2-7, with the D gene too uncertain to name. The receptor was derived from a human donor with breast cancer. The specimen was tumor tissue, collected after IRX-2 immunotherapy. For the CDR3, the sequence is CASSRTQNSYEQYF. Here is the DNA: TGTGCCAGCAGCCGAACCCAGAACTCCTACGAGCAGTACTTC. The reference TRBV7-3 and TRBJ2-7 proteins fill in what lies around the CDR3, so the full variable domain reads GAGVSQTPSNKVTEKGKYVELRCDPISGHTALYWYRQSLGQGPEFLIYFQGTGAADDSGLPNDRFFAVRPEGSVSTLKIQRTERGDSAVYLCASSRTQNSYEQYFGPGTRLTVT.